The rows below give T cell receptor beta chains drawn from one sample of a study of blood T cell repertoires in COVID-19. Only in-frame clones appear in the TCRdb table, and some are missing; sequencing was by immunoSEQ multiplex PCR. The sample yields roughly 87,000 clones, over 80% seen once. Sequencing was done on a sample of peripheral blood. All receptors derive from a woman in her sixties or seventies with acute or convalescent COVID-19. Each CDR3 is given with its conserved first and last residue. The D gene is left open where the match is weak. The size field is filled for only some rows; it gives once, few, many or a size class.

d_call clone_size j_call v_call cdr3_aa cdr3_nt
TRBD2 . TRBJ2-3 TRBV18 CASSRTSLAGGTDTQYF TGTGCCAGCTCCCGCACCTCACTAGCGGGGGGCACAGATACGCAGTATTTT
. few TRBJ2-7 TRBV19 CASHDGEGYEQYF TGTGCCAGTCACGACGGGGAAGGCTACGAGCAGTACTTC
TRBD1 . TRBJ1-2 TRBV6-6 CASSGEGGFVVYGYTF TGTGCCAGCAGTGGGGAAGGGGGCTTCGTTGTCTATGGCTACACCTTC
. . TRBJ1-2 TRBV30 CAWSVKAAPLYTF TGTGCCTGGAGTGTGAAGGCGGCTCCCCTCTACACCTTC
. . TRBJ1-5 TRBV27 CASSLSYSNQPQHF TGTGCCAGCAGTTTATCGTATAGCAATCAGCCCCAGCATTTT
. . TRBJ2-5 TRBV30 CAWSVRRGETQYF TGTGCCTGGAGTGTACGCAGGGGAGAGACCCAGTACTTC
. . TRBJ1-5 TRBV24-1 CATSDTNQPQHF TGTGCCACCAGTGACACTAATCAGCCCCAGCATTTT
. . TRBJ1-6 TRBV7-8 CASSRIGGSFSSYNSPLHF TGTGCCAGCAGCCGGATTGGGGGGTCCTTCAGCTCCTATAATTCACCCCTCCACTTT
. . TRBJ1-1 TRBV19 CASSISVMNTEAFF TGTGCCAGTAGTATCTCTGTAATGAACACTGAAGCTTTCTTT
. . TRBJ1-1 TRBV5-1 CASSLGSGITEAFF TGCGCCAGCAGCTTGGGTTCGGGGATAACTGAAGCTTTCTTT
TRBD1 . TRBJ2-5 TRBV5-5 CASSTTGDKETQYF TGTGCCAGCAGCACGACAGGGGACAAAGAGACCCAGTACTTC
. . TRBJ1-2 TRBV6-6 CASSYVLDAEGGYTF TGTGCCAGCAGTTACGTTTTGGATGCCGAGGGTGGCTACACCTTC
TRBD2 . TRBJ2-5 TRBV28 CASCGGGSAGQETQYF TGTGCCAGCTGCGGGGGGGGGAGTGCGGGGCAAGAGACCCAGTACTTC
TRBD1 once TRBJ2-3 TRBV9 CASSVQGAFGTDTQYF TGTGCCAGCAGCGTGCAGGGGGCCTTCGGGACAGATACGCAGTATTTT
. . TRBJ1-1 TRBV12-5 CASGLALVNTEAFF TGTGCTAGTGGTTTAGCCCTCGTGAACACTGAAGCTTTCTTT
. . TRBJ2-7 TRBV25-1 CASSDSLSYEQYF TGTGCCAGCAGTGACAGTCTCTCCTACGAGCAGTACTTC
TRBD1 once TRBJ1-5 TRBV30 CAWSRPGQSNQPQHF TGTGCCTGGAGTCGTCCGGGACAGTCCAATCAGCCCCAGCATTTT
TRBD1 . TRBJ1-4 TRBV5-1 CASSSTGDGEKLFF TGCGCCAGCAGCTCTACAGGGGATGGTGAAAAACTGTTTTTT
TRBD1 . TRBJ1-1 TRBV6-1 CASSEPGTAKNTEAFF TGTGCCAGCAGTGAACCCGGGACAGCTAAGAACACTGAAGCTTTCTTT
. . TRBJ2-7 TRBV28 CASSPPGQRITYEQYF TGTGCCAGCAGCCCTCCAGGACAGAGGATTACCTACGAGCAGTACTTC
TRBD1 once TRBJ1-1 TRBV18 CASSLGQIVNTEAFF TGTGCCAGCTCCCTGGGACAGATCGTTAACACTGAAGCTTTCTTT
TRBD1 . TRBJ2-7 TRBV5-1 CASSLEQGARYEQYF TGCGCCAGCAGCTTGGAACAGGGGGCGCGGTACGAGCAGTACTTC